The clone carrying this T cell receptor (beta chain) has a count of ten or more. This entry belongs to a study of Graves' ophthalmopathy and Graves' hyperthyroidism. Study-level information: Upon initial diagnosis and before any treatment, peripheral blood was collected.

The authors amplified TCR beta CDR3 regions, and they did so from RNA transcripts for repertoire sequencing. HTBI primers served in a first-round RT-PCR, which a second-round multiplex PCR followed. Via MiXCR, TCRdb re-called the multiplex PCR reads, giving one row per CDR3 protein. The repertoire consists of approximately 160,000 distinct CDR3 sequences, with approximately 38% occurring once and the leading ten covering 5.8%. This receptor was identified in a woman aged 40 to 50 with Graves' ophthalmopathy. Sequencing input: peripheral blood.

This chain's CDR3 is CAWSRTKYHEQYF. The CDR3 DNA is TGTGCCTGGAGCCGTACCAAGTACCACGAGCAGTACTTC. The chain has TRBV30 and TRBJ2-7; the D is unclear. V lost 3 bases and J 5 bases, leaving 14 bases between the germline ends. Germline CDR1 GTSNPN, CDR2 SVGIG (reference sequence). This CDR3 is built from 13 residues.